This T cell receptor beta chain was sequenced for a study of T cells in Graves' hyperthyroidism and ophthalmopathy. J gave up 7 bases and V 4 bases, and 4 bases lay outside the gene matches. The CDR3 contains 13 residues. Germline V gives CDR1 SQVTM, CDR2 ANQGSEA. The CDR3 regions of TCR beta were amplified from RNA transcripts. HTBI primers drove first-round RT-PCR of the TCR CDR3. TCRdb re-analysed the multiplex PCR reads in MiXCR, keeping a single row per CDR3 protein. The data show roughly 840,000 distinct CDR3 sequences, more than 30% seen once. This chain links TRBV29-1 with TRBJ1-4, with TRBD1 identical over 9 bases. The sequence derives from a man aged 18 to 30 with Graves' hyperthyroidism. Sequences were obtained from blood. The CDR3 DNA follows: TGCAGCGTTGTACAGGGGGCGGGTGAAAAACTGTTTTTT. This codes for CSVVQGAGEKLFF.